These 17 T cell receptor beta chains originate from one sample sequenced in a study of identical twins. One entry per CDR3 protein results from TCRdb running MiXCR on the 5' RACE reads. The sample includes 410,000 or so distinct CDR3 sequences, about 18% seen only once; the top ten take approximately 12%. The sample was naive T cells sorted from blood. These receptors originate from a man aged 50 or older in good health.

This clonotype came up a few times. The chain uses TRBV14 and TRBJ2-3, with D perhaps being TRBD1 or TRBD2 (5 bases each). V was shortened by 4 bases and J by 6 bases, with 17 bases between the two germline ends. The CDR3 length is 15 residues. Germline V gene lookup returns CDR1 SGHDN and CDR2 FVKESK. The CDR3 region is CASSPGTSKGDTQYF. As DNA, the CDR3 is TGTGCCAGCAGCCCAGGGACCTCGAAGGGTGATACGCAGTATTTT. The complete variable domain, with remaining parts taken from reference TRBV14 and TRBJ2-3, reads EAGVTQFPSHSVIEKGQTVTLRCDPISGHDNLYWYRRVMGKEIKFLLHFVKESKQDESGMPNNRFLAERTGGTYSTLKVQPAELEDSGVYFCASSPGTSKGDTQYFGPGTRLTVL.

This chain joins TRBV12-3 or TRBV12-4 and TRBJ2-5; TRBD1 matches at 7 bases. The CDR3 consists of 16 residues. The junction had 15 bases not matched to a gene; V was cut back by 6 bases and J by 5 bases. CDR3 residues: CASSRMRGRAWETQYF. The CDR3 DNA reads as TGTGCCAGCAGCCGAATGAGGGGGCGGGCTTGGGAGACCCAGTACTTC.

The V gene is TRBV5-1, the J gene TRBJ1-1; the match to TRBD1 covers 8 bases. V shed 1 base and J 1 base; nucleotides not matched to a gene: 3. This CDR3 is 15 amino acids long. Germline lookup yields CDR1 SGHRS and CDR2 YFSETQ. CDR3 DNA sequence: TGCGCCAGCAGCTTGACAGGGGGAGGGAACACTGAAGCTTTCTTT. This encodes CASSLTGGGNTEAFF.

The chain employs TRBV4-1 and TRBJ2-7; D possibly uses TRBD1 or TRBD2 (5 bases each). Germline CDR1 reads MGHRA; CDR2 reads YSYEKL. CDR3 length: 14 residues. The V end was cut by 2 bases, the J end by 5 bases, with 13 bases between. CDR3 nucleotide sequence: TGCGCCAGCAGCCAATACACCCTGGGGGACGAGCAGTACTTC. Encoded protein: CASSQYTLGDEQYF.

Ten or more counts support this clonotype. The genes are TRBV15 and TRBJ1-1, with 7 bases matching TRBD1. Trimming at V came to 1 base and at J to 5 bases, leaving 10 bases not matched to a gene. The CDR3 consists of 16 residues. The germline gives CDR1 LNHNV, CDR2 YYDKDF (reference sequence). DNA of the CDR3: TGTGCCACCAGCAGAGTCCGAATCGGCAGGGGGACTGAAGCTTTCTTT. Protein sequence: CATSRVRIGRGTEAFF.

In its sample, this clonotype was seen many times. This chain links TRBV29-1 with TRBJ2-2; D is perhaps TRBD2 (5 bases). Germline V gene sequence: CDR1 SQVTM, CDR2 ANQGSEA. With 7 bases removed from V and 0 bases from J, the gap between germline ends came to 9 bases. The CDR3 contains 13 residues. CDR3 loop: CSGIATNTGELFF. The CDR3 region has the DNA TGCAGCGGAATAGCGACGAACACCGGGGAGCTGTTTTTT.

This clonotype was counted a single time. The chain recombines TRBV10-2 with TRBJ2-1, with D possibly matching TRBD2 (5 bases). Trimming removed 3 bases at V and 8 bases at J, with 14 bases between. CDR3 length: 14 amino acids. Germline-derived CDR1 and CDR2 are WSHSY and SAAADI. The CDR3 DNA reads as TGCGCCAGCAGTGAAACTAGTGGGCCCGATGAGCAGTTCTTC. Encoded protein: CASSETSGPDEQFF.

The table lists this clonotype with a few counts. This chain links TRBV11-3 with TRBJ2-1; TRBD2 matches 12 bases. The CDR3 sequence is 16 residues long. Germline CDR1 reads SGHNT; CDR2 reads YENEEA. V was clipped by 2 bases and J by 6 bases; unmatched bases: 5. The CDR3 nucleotides are TGTGCCAGCAGCTTAAATCTAGCGGGAGGGGGCAATGAGCAGTTCTTC. It is translated as CASSLNLAGGGNEQFF.

V is TRBV4-3 and J is TRBJ1-5; 8 bases line up with TRBD1. This CDR3 spans 17 amino acids. CDR1 and CDR2 (germline): LGHNA, YSLEER. J lost 5 bases, V lost 0 bases, and 9 bases had no gene match. The CDR3 spells CASSQEWPGQGHQPQHF. The CDR3 DNA is TGCGCCAGCAGCCAAGAGTGGCCAGGACAGGGCCATCAGCCCCAGCATTTT.

This clonotype appeared a single time. The V gene is TRBV9, the J gene TRBJ2-1; TRBD2 aligns across 11 bases. Germline V CDR1 and CDR2: SGDLS, YYNGEE. The CDR3 has 14 residues. J gave up 7 bases and V 2 bases, and 2 bases lay outside the gene matches. Written as DNA, the CDR3 is TGTGCCAGCAGCGTGGGGACTAGCGGAAATGAGCAGTTCTTC. Protein: CASSVGTSGNEQFF.

Comment on this clonotype: Compared with germline, one end of the junction differs, possibly owing to a read error. The chain uses TRBV12-3 or TRBV12-4 and TRBJ1-5; TRBD1 agrees at 9 bases. The CDR3 covers 14 residues. CDR3 DNA: TGTGCCAGCAGCCTCGGACAGGGGAGCCAGCCCCAGCTTTTT. Its translation is CASSLGQGSQPQLF.

This clonotype has at least ten counts. This CDR3 is CAARGGETGELFF. DNA of the CDR3: TGTGCCGCTCGTGGGGGGGAGACCGGGGAGCTGTTTTTT. The chain couples TRBV12-3 or TRBV12-4 to TRBJ2-2, with 7 bases lining up with TRBD2. The CDR3 length is 13 residues. V trimming: 11 bases; J trimming: 5 bases; junction bases outside the gene matches: 8.

This clonotype was found a few times. The genes are TRBV3-1 and TRBJ1-1, with D hard to call. The CDR3 runs 12 residues. The germline V gene has CDR1 LGHDT and CDR2 YNNKEL (reference sequence). Deletions cut 3 bases from V and 10 bases from J, with 12 bases between. DNA of the CDR3: TGTGCCAGCAGCCATTCCCCTCTAGGAGCTTTCTTT. This sequence encodes CASSHSPLGAFF. The variable domain in full, completed from reference TRBV3-1 and TRBJ1-1, reads DTAVSQTPKYLVTQMGNDKSIKCEQNLGHDTMYWYKQDSKKFLKIMFSYNNKELIINETVPNRFSPKSPDKAHLNLHINSLELGDSAVYFCASSHSPLGAFFGQGTRLTVV.

A note on this clonotype: One end of the junction fails to match germline, which may point to a read error. J is TRBJ2-1 and V is TRBV7-2; D not resolved. This CDR3 region has 13 residues. Germline V CDR1 and CDR2: SGHTA, FQGNSA. Written as DNA, the CDR3 is TGTGCCAGCAGCTTAGGCTACTACGATGAGCAGTTCTTC. Translation gives CASSLGYYDEQFF.

This clonotype has ten or more counts. This chain connects TRBV12-3 or TRBV12-4 to TRBJ1-4, with a weak D call TRBD1 (6 bases). This CDR3 region has 14 residues. Trimming left V 6 bases short and J 7 bases short, with 15 bases between. The CDR3 sequence is CASSLTGMGEKLFF. DNA for the CDR3: TGTGCCAGCAGCCTGACAGGAATGGGTGAAAAACTGTTTTTT.

Concerning this clonotype itself: Given a much more abundant clone one base away, this may be a read error. Since the CDR3 does not end with the conserved phenylalanine or tryptophan, this likely comes from a read error. The J gene is TRBJ2-1, the V gene TRBV4-3; 8 nucleotides line up with TRBD2. The V and J ends lost 2 bases and 6 bases, in that order; junction bases with no gene match: 9. There are 16 residues in the CDR3. Germline V gene sequence: CDR1 LGHNA, CDR2 YSLEER. The DNA for the CDR3 is TGCGCCAGCAGCCAAATGCCGGGACTAGGTGGCAATGAGCAGTTCTCC. Amino acid sequence: CASSQMPGLGGNEQFS.

The chain employs TRBV7-2 and TRBJ2-1; 8 nucleotides match TRBD2. Germline loops: CDR1 SGHTA, CDR2 FQGNSA. The V segment lost 5 bases and the J segment 8 bases; nucleotides outside the gene matches: 8. This CDR3 region has 14 residues. The CDR3 region has the DNA TGTGCCAGCAGCATGACTAGCGTAGTCGATGAGCAGTTCTTC. It codes for CASSMTSVVDEQFF.